The 23 T cell receptor beta chains in this list originate from one sample, sequenced in a study of blood T cells in healthy people across ages. A second PCR of about 6 to 12 cycles used a sample-barcoded 5' primer and a J-beta primer mix. TCRdb re-called the 5' RACE reads through MiXCR, storing one row per CDR3 protein. The table has about 780,000 distinct CDR3 sequences, about 62% seen once; the top ten hold roughly 25%. The sample was blood. These TCRs come from a man aged 25-45 years in good health.

The chain couples TRBV7-3 to TRBJ2-5; D might be TRBD1 or TRBD2, each matching 6 bases. The germline V gene encodes CDR1 SGHTA and CDR2 FQGTGA. This CDR3 comprises 14 residues. V was shortened by 5 bases and J by 5 bases, with 15 bases between the two germline ends. CDR3 bases: TGTGCCAGCAGCCGCACGGGGGCCACTGAGACCCAGTACTTC. Residues: CASSRTGATETQYF. Together with reference TRBV7-3 and TRBJ2-5, the CDR3 gives the full variable domain: GAGVSQTPSNKVTEKGKYVELRCDPISGHTALYWYRQSLGQGPEFLIYFQGTGAADDSGLPNDRFFAVRPEGSVSTLKIQRTERGDSAVYLCASSRTGATETQYFGPGTRLLVL.

V usage is TRBV6-2 or TRBV6-3 and J usage is TRBJ1-6, with D hard to call. The CDR3 runs 17 residues. The V and J ends lost 5 bases and 0 bases respectively, with 14 bases between them. CDR1 MNHEY and CDR2 SVGEGT come from the germline V gene. The CDR3 is CASSQEIRSSYNSPLHF. The CDR3 nucleotides are TGTGCCAGCAGTCAAGAAATCAGGAGCTCCTATAATTCACCCCTCCACTTT.

The chain has TRBV5-1 and TRBJ2-7, with D perhaps TRBD1 or TRBD2 (5 bases each). The CDR3 length is 16 residues. V dropped 4 bases and J dropped 2 bases, with 19 bases sitting between them. Looked up from germline, CDR1 is SGHRS and CDR2 is YFSETQ. The DNA of the CDR3 is TGCGCCAGCAGCACCCTTTCCGGGACGGTTACCTACGAGCAGTACTTC. It codes for CASSTLSGTVTYEQYF.

The chain links TRBV20-1 to TRBJ1-2; 7 bases map to TRBD1. The CDR3 totals 13 residues. Unmatched junction bases numbered 6, after V lost 1 base and J lost 7 bases. Germline assignment: CDR1 DFQATT and CDR2 SNEGSKA (reference sequence). CDR3 bases: TGCAGTGCTAGAGTTAAACAGGGGCTTGGCTACACCTTC. Amino acid sequence: CSARVKQGLGYTF.

The chain employs TRBV7-3 and TRBJ2-1; 7 bases fit TRBD1. The ends lost 5 bases at V and 9 bases at J; junction bases unmatched: 10. CDR3 size: 14 residues. Germline values: CDR1 SGHTA, CDR2 FQGTGA. The DNA for the CDR3 is TGTGCCAGCAGCCCCCAGACAGGGTGGAGTGAGCAGTTCTTC. Amino acid sequence: CASSPQTGWSEQFF.

The chain joins TRBV28 to TRBJ2-1; D is perhaps TRBD1 (6 bases). The J call may be incorrect, as the DNA end agrees better with TRBJ2-7. The CDR3 is 14 amino acids. From germline, CDR1 is MDHEN and CDR2 SYDVKM. The CDR3 nucleotides are TGTGCCAGCAGTTCCTTCAGGGGATTTCACGAGCAGTACTTC. Protein product: CASSSFRGFHEQYF.

This rearrangement joins TRBV10-3 to TRBJ2-3, with D tentatively TRBD2 (5 bases). The V gene lost 6 bases and the J gene lost 5 bases, with 12 bases spanning the gap. Germline CDR1 reads ENHRY; CDR2 reads SYGVKD. CDR3 length: 13 residues. Here the CDR3 DNA reads TGTGCCATCAGCCCAGGAGAGGGAGATACGCAGTATTTT. Translation: CAISPGEGDTQYF.

The rearrangement joins TRBV5-6 to TRBJ2-3; D unresolved. The V end was cut by 2 bases, the J end by 5 bases, with 15 bases between. Germline V CDR1 and CDR2: SGHDT, YYEEEE. The CDR3 loop spans 15 amino acids. The CDR3 DNA is TGTGCCAGCAGCTTCTATGCGAGAAAAGAAGATACGCAGTATTTT. This gives the protein CASSFYARKEDTQYF.

The chain couples TRBV7-2 to TRBJ2-4; TRBD2 agrees at 11 bases. V lost 5 bases, J lost 5 bases, and 5 bases stayed unmatched. Per germline, CDR1 SGHTA and CDR2 FQGNSA. The CDR3 is made up of 15 amino acids. CDR3 residues: CASSPTSGGQNIQYF. For the CDR3, the DNA is TGTGCCAGCAGCCCTACTAGCGGGGGCCAAAACATTCAGTACTTC.

Only a few counts were recorded for this clonotype. This may be a read error: a much more frequent sequence differs by one nucleotide. The gene calls are TRBV7-2 and TRBJ2-5, with a possible D match to TRBD2 (6 bases). Germline CDR1 reads SGHTA; CDR2 reads FQGNSA. V was cut by 6 bases and J by 11 bases, with 28 bases left in between. The CDR3 has 16 residues. In nucleotides, the CDR3 is TGTGCCAGCAGTAAGACCGGGGGATCTTCCCCCAATGAGCAGTACTTC. Translation: CASSKTGGSSPNEQYF.

As concerns this clonotype: A read error may produce the germline difference seen at one junction end. The chain couples TRBV4-3 to TRBJ1-2; D uncertain. Germline assignment: CDR1 LGHNA and CDR2 YSLEER. The CDR3 loop spans 14 amino acids. The CDR3 coding sequence is TGCGCCAGTAGCCCCCAAATCAGGAGAGATGGCTACACCTTC. It is translated as CASSPQIRRDGYTF.

This chain connects TRBV7-3 to TRBJ2-7; D is tentatively TRBD1 or TRBD2 (5 bases each). The V end lost 1 base, the J end lost 2 bases, and 12 bases lay between the germline ends. Germline CDR1 and CDR2: SGHTA and FQGTGA. This CDR3 has 15 amino acids. CDR3 sequence (DNA): TGTGCCAGCAGCTTAATTGGGGGTTCCCCCTACGAGCAGTACTTC. Amino acid sequence: CASSLIGGSPYEQYF.

This clonotype was observed a few times. The genes are TRBV4-2 and TRBJ2-7; D ambiguous. The CDR3 covers 14 residues. Germline V gene data show CDR1 as LGHNA and CDR2 as YNFKEQ. V lost 1 base and J 1 base, leaving 8 bases between the germline ends. The CDR3 nucleotides are TGTGCCAGCAGCCAAGCTCTGGAATCCTACGAGCAGTACTTC. It codes for CASSQALESYEQYF.

This CDR3 reads CAISWAGEQYF. As DNA, the CDR3 is TGTGCCATCAGTTGGGCTGGAGAGCAGTACTTC. The chain employs TRBV10-3 and TRBJ2-5; D is undetermined. This CDR3 is 11 amino acids long. Per germline, CDR1 ENHRY and CDR2 SYGVKD. V was shortened by 5 bases and J by 11 bases, with 12 bases between the two germline ends.

As for this clonotype: The junction departs from the called germline gene at one end, perhaps through a read error. This chain connects TRBV4-2 to TRBJ1-4; TRBD1 is a possible D gene (6 bases). CDR1 is LGHNA and CDR2 is YNFKEQ in the germline V gene. This CDR3 spans 14 amino acids. The CDR3 DNA sequence: TGTGTCAGCAGCCCCACAGGGAGTAGGGAAAAACTGTTTTTT. It translates to CVSSPTGSREKLFF.

There are a few counts of this clonotype. Being one base from a much bigger clone, this may be a read error. The CDR3, as DNA: TGTGCCAGCAGCTTAGTGTTCGGGCTGAAGAGTGAGCAGTACTTC. It yields the protein CASSLVFGLKSEQYF. The rearrangement uses TRBV7-2 and TRBJ2-5, with D uncertain. V gave up 1 base and J gave up 11 bases, with 20 bases separating them. Germline V gene lookup returns CDR1 SGHTA and CDR2 FQGNSA. CDR3 length: 15 residues.

The chain couples TRBV30 to TRBJ1-6; 8 bases align to TRBD1. CDR3 length: 15 amino acids. Germline lookup yields CDR1 GTSNPN and CDR2 SVGIG (reference sequence). V lost 5 bases and J lost 9; bases outside the gene matches: 12. In DNA, the CDR3 is TGTGCCTGGGACGCATCAGGGGGCGAGGGTTCACCCCTCCACTTT. Its protein is CAWDASGGEGSPLHF.

The rearrangement uses TRBV9 and TRBJ1-2; D gene ambiguous. The V gene lost 4 bases and the J gene lost 2 bases, with 12 bases spanning the gap. This CDR3 is 14 amino acids long. Germline V lookup: CDR1 SGDLS, CDR2 YYNGEE. CDR3: CASSPTRGNYGYTF. CDR3 DNA: TGTGCCAGCAGCCCTACGCGGGGAAACTATGGCTACACCTTC.

This clonotype has at least ten counts. V and J are TRBV19 and TRBJ2-7; D possibly corresponds to TRBD2 (6 bases). The CDR3 totals 14 residues. The V end lost 3 bases, the J end lost 1 base, and 10 bases lay between the germline ends. Per the germline V gene, CDR1 is LNHDA and CDR2 is SQIVND (reference sequence). This CDR3 reads CASSIGGASYEQYF. In nucleotides, the CDR3 is TGTGCCAGTAGTATTGGAGGGGCTTCCTACGAGCAGTACTTC.

This clonotype was counted once. The CDR3 sequence is CASSHATGSQETQYF. In DNA form, the CDR3 reads TGTGCCAGCAGCCACGCCACCGGGTCTCAAGAGACCCAGTACTTC. The rearrangement uses TRBV7-9 and TRBJ2-5; D unclear. The CDR3 has 15 residues. Germline V CDR1 and CDR2: SEHNR, FQNEAQ (reference sequence). V shed 5 bases and J shed 2 bases, with 15 bases lying between them.

This rearrangement joins TRBV20-1 to TRBJ2-7; 9 nucleotides agree with TRBD1. V shed 2 bases, J shed 0 bases, and the junction held 8 bases outside the gene matches. The CDR3 contains 16 residues. From germline, CDR1 is DFQATT and CDR2 SNEGSKA (reference sequence). CDR3 sequence (DNA): TGCAGTGCTAGATTTCAGACAGGGGGGGCCTCCTACGAGCAGTACTTC. It encodes CSARFQTGGASYEQYF.

On this clonotype itself: Germline and junction disagree at one end, which may indicate a read error. J is TRBJ2-2 and V is TRBV9; 7 bases are a match to TRBD2. This CDR3 comprises 16 residues. Germline-derived CDR1 and CDR2 are SGDLS and YYNGEE. CDR3 bases: TGTGCCAACAGCGTAGCTGGCGGGGGGAACACCGGGGAGCTGTTTTTT. Translating it yields CANSVAGGGNTGELFF.

V is TRBV6-5 and J is TRBJ1-1; D may be TRBD1 (5 bases). Germline loops: CDR1 MNHEY, CDR2 SVGAGI. Trimming stripped 2 bases from V and 5 bases from J, with 12 bases between. The CDR3 totals 14 residues. CDR3 loop: CASSYMGGRTEAFF. The CDR3 DNA is TGTGCCAGCAGTTACATGGGGGGACGGACTGAAGCTTTCTTT.